The 24 T cell receptor beta chains reported below all come from one sample, sequenced in a study of CD8+CD57+ T cells in acquired aplastic anemia. Genomic DNA constituted the template upon which TCR beta VDJ and CDR3 profiling was performed. Using its own MiXCR run on the reads, TCRdb lists one record per CDR3 protein. The table shows 130,000 or so distinct CDR3 sequences, with almost 40% occurring only once. An expansion of CD8+CD57+ cells by flow cytometry had been shown in patients chosen for sequencing. The sample was sorted CD4+, CD8+, or CD8+CD57+ T cells (not recorded which) from PBMCs. These receptors all come from a human donor with aplastic anemia.

The chain combines TRBV6-1 with TRBJ1-3, with a weak D call TRBD1 (5 bases). The V end lost 4 bases, the J end lost 1 base, and 14 bases lay between the germline ends. CDR3 length: 16 residues. From germline, CDR1 is MNHNS and CDR2 SASEGT. This CDR3 is CASSVGTYPSGNTIYF. The DNA of the CDR3 is TGTGCCAGCAGTGTTGGGACCTATCCATCTGGAAACACCATATATTTT.

This clonotype was observed at least ten times. The chain combines TRBV7-2 with TRBJ1-3; 8 positions match TRBD1. The length of the CDR3 is 14 residues. In germline, CDR1 is SGHTA, CDR2 FQGNSA. Germline trimming cut 5 bases from V and 4 bases from J; bases unmatched to any gene: 4. This CDR3 is CASSPQGAGNTIYF. The CDR3 DNA reads TGTGCCAGCAGCCCGCAGGGGGCCGGAAACACCATATATTTT.

This clonotype was observed a handful of times. A read error is possible here, since a much larger clone lies one base away. This chain connects TRBV20-1 to TRBJ2-1, with no clear D. CDR1 and CDR2 (germline): DFQATT, SNEGSKA (reference sequence). The CDR3 runs to 15 residues. The DNA of the CDR3 is TGCAATGCCCGAAGCTTCGGTAGCTCCTACAATGAGCAGTTCTTC. It specifies CNARSFGSSYNEQFF.

This chain uses TRBV4-1 with TRBJ1-4; a possible D gene is TRBD1 (5 bases). V lost 0 bases and J lost 7, with 15 bases in between. CDR3 length: 16 amino acids. Germline CDR1 is MGHRA and CDR2 is YSYEKL. CDR3 in DNA: TGCGCCAGCAGCCAAGATTCGGTTGGCAGGGTTGAAAAACTGTTTTTT. Its protein is CASSQDSVGRVEKLFF.

This sequence joins TRBV2 and TRBJ1-1, with TRBD1 as a possible D gene (5 bases). Between the trimmed V and J ends, which lost 7 bases and 4 bases, there was a span of 10 bases. The CDR3 sequence is 12 residues long. The germline V gene encodes CDR1 SNHLY and CDR2 FYNNEI. In DNA form, the CDR3 reads TGTGCCAGCACCCCAGACAGCACTGAAGCTTTCTTT. As protein: CASTPDSTEAFF.

This clonotype was picked up many times. The chain links TRBV10-3 to TRBJ1-3, with D maybe TRBD1 (5 bases). CDR1 is ENHRY, CDR2 SYGVKD, per germline. The CDR3 is 14 residues long. Trimming left V 9 bases short and J 5 bases short, with 17 bases between. CDR3 loop: CAMGLTGARNTIYF. The CDR3, as DNA: TGTGCCATGGGCCTTACAGGAGCTAGAAACACCATATATTTT.

This clonotype was seen only a few times. The rearrangement uses TRBV28 and TRBJ1-1; TRBD1 might be the D (6 bases). V lost 7 bases and J lost 0, with 12 bases in between. Per the germline V gene, CDR1 is MDHEN and CDR2 is SYDVKM. This CDR3 contains 14 residues. The CDR3 DNA is TGTGCCAGCAACCTGGACAGTTTGAACACTGAAGCTTTCTTT. This codes for CASNLDSLNTEAFF.

With respect to this clonotype: The junction does not match germline at one end; this may be a read error. The chain carries TRBV7-9 and TRBJ2-1; D remains ambiguous. CDR3 length: 11 residues. From germline, CDR1 is SEHNR and CDR2 FQNEAQ (reference sequence). Here the CDR3 DNA reads TGTGCCGGCAGCTTGGCGAATGAGCAGTTCTTC. Its translation: CAGSLANEQFF.

This clonotype was counted at least ten times. The chain carries TRBV7-2 and TRBJ2-2; D perhaps matches TRBD2 (5 bases). The CDR3 is 14 residues long. Trimming stripped 7 bases from V and 6 bases from J, with 15 bases between. The germline gives CDR1 SGHTA, CDR2 FQGNSA. The CDR3 reads CASIRTPGPGELFF. For the CDR3, the DNA is TGTGCCAGCATCCGGACTCCTGGCCCCGGGGAGCTGTTTTTT.

The V call is TRBV11-1, the J call TRBJ2-7; 7 bases map to TRBD2. The V gene's germline CDR1 is SGHAT and CDR2 FQDESV (reference sequence). The CDR3 sequence is 17 residues long. V lost 4 bases to trimming and J lost 3 bases; unmatched junction nucleotides: 15. CDR3 sequence: CASSSRTGTIMYYEQYF. CDR3 DNA sequence: TGTGCCAGCAGCTCCCGTACCGGGACTATCATGTACTACGAGCAGTACTTC.

This clonotype was seen ten or more times. The chain couples TRBV20-1 to TRBJ1-2; 7 nucleotides align to TRBD1. This CDR3 has 14 amino acids. V dropped 0 bases and J dropped 4; count of bases not matched to a gene: 5. CDR1 and CDR2 (germline): DFQATT, SNEGSKA (reference sequence). In DNA form, the CDR3 reads TGCAGTGCTAGAGATTCGGGGACAGTCTATGGCTACACCTTC. Translation gives CSARDSGTVYGYTF.

This clonotype was counted ten times or more. This chain uses TRBV25-1 with TRBJ2-3; a weak D match, TRBD2 (6 bases). CDR1 and CDR2 from the germline V gene are MGHDK and SYGVNS. V was clipped by 2 bases and J by 10 bases, with 25 bases between them. The CDR3 is 17 amino acids. The CDR3 region is CASSETPFRGEVGAQYF. The CDR3 region has the DNA TGTGCCAGCAGTGAAACTCCTTTTCGCGGGGAAGTAGGGGCGCAGTATTTT.

A word on this clonotype: The junction departs from the called germline gene at one end, perhaps through a read error. CDR3 in amino acids: CASSLRPRTGISYNPPPHF. The CDR3 DNA is TGTGCCAGCAGCTTACGACCAAGGACAGGAATCTCCTATAATCCACCCCCCCACTTT. The rearrangement links TRBV7-3 to TRBJ1-6; 7 nucleotides agree with TRBD1. In germline, CDR1 is SGHTA, CDR2 FQGTGA. This CDR3 comprises 19 residues. Full variable domain (rest looked up from reference TRBV7-3 and TRBJ1-6): GAGVSQTPSNKVTEKGKYVELRCDPISGHTALYWYRQSLGQGPEFLIYFQGTGAADDSGLPNDRFFAVRPEGSVSTLKIQRTERGDSAVYLCASSLRPRTGISYNPPPHFGNGTRLTVT.

On this clonotype: A much larger clone differs from this one at a single base, so this may be a read error. J is TRBJ1-6 and V is TRBV2; D gene unclear. Germline V gene lookup returns CDR1 SNHLY and CDR2 FYNNEI. This CDR3 spans 14 amino acids. V dropped 6 bases and J dropped 9 bases, with 15 bases sitting between them. CDR3 in amino acids: CASSKNREGSPLHF. CDR3 DNA: TGTGCCAGCAGCAAGAACAGAGAGGGTTCACCCCTCCACTTT.

This chain connects TRBV2 to TRBJ2-5; possible D gene TRBD2, 6 bases. Germline assignment: CDR1 SNHLY and CDR2 FYNNEI. There are 13 residues in the CDR3. V was shortened by 7 bases and J by 2 bases, with 11 bases between the two germline ends. The CDR3, as DNA: TGTGCCAGCACCCGGGACTTGCAAGAGACCCAGTACTTC. Its translation is CASTRDLQETQYF.

This clonotype was seen a few times. The chain has TRBV19 and TRBJ2-1, with 7 positions matching TRBD2. Per the germline V gene, CDR1 is LNHDA and CDR2 is SQIVND (reference sequence). Trimming at V came to 7 bases and at J to 3 bases, leaving 18 bases not matched to a gene. This CDR3 region has 18 residues. In DNA form, the CDR3 reads TGTGCCAGTATAGAGTCCCCTGGGACTACCACTTTCTACAATGAGCAGTTCTTC. Its translation: CASIESPGTTTFYNEQFF.

This chain joins TRBV6-1 and TRBJ1-1; D is possibly TRBD1 (5 bases). Per the germline V gene, CDR1 is MNHNS and CDR2 is SASEGT. The CDR3 has 14 residues. V shed 6 bases and J shed 2 bases, with 13 bases lying between them. The chain's CDR3 is CASSSQRGNTEAFF. The DNA of the CDR3 is TGTGCCAGCAGCTCGCAGAGGGGCAACACTGAAGCTTTCTTT.

Details on this clonotype: Being one base from a much bigger clone, this may be a read error. The J gene is TRBJ1-2, the V gene TRBV6-1, with D unclear. Per the germline V gene, CDR1 is MNHNS and CDR2 is SASEGT. There are 14 residues in the CDR3. CDR3 DNA: TGTGCCGGCAGTGAAGCGGCGTCAAACTATGGCTACACCTTC. Protein: CAGSEAASNYGYTF.

This clonotype has more than one count but fewer than ten. This sequence joins TRBV28 and TRBJ1-2; unclear D gene. Trimming cost V 3 bases and J 7 bases, with 12 bases left between them. The CDR3 length is 13 residues. Germline V CDR1 and CDR2: MDHEN, SYDVKM. The CDR3 bases are TGTGCCAGCAGTTTGAGGGTTTTGAGTGGCTACACCTTC. Translated: CASSLRVLSGYTF.

This clonotype was seen more than once but under ten times. This chain joins TRBV5-6 and TRBJ2-4; no definite D call. V shed 5 bases and J shed 0 bases, with 18 bases lying between them. Per the germline V gene, CDR1 is SGHDT and CDR2 is YYEEEE. This CDR3 region has 17 residues. The CDR3 protein is CASSSYADLKAKNIQYF. CDR3 sequence (DNA): TGTGCCAGCAGTTCGTACGCTGACCTAAAAGCCAAAAACATTCAGTACTTC.

The chain is built from TRBV19 and TRBJ1-1; no firm D call. V lost 6 bases and J lost 2, with 16 bases in between. In germline, CDR1 is LNHDA, CDR2 SQIVND (reference sequence). The CDR3 is 15 residues long. CDR3 protein: CASRITTDGNTEAFF. The CDR3 nucleotides are TGTGCCAGTAGGATTACCACGGACGGAAACACTGAAGCTTTCTTT.

This clonotype was counted at least ten times. One base away lies a much larger clone, so this may be a sequencing read error. The V call is TRBV2, the J call TRBJ2-7; D gene ambiguous. Between the trimmed V and J ends, which lost 3 bases and 2 bases, there was a span of 2 bases. CDR3 length equals 11 residues. Germline CDR1 SNHLY, CDR2 FYNNEI. The CDR3 nucleotides are TGTGCCAGCAGTGAGACCTACGAGCAGTACTTC. Translating gives CASSETYEQYF.

This clonotype occurred many times. The chain employs TRBV7-9 and TRBJ1-3; possibly TRBD1 for D (6 bases). The V end lost 1 base, the J end lost 2 bases, and 15 bases lay between the germline ends. CDR1 is SEHNR, CDR2 FQNEAQ, per germline (reference sequence). This CDR3 has 17 residues. The CDR3 DNA reads TGTGCCAGCAGCTTAGGTCGCTTGACAGGAACTGGAAACACCATATATTTT. It codes for CASSLGRLTGTGNTIYF. The full variable domain, its missing parts supplied by reference TRBV7-9 and TRBJ1-3, is DTGVSQNPRHKITKRGQNVTFRCDPISEHNRLYWYRQTLGQGPEFLTYFQNEAQLEKSRLLSDRFSAERPKGSFSTLEIQRTEQGDSAMYLCASSLGRLTGTGNTIYFGEGSWLTVV.

The chain uses TRBV19 and TRBJ1-5, with a tentative D call TRBD1 (5 bases). The V gene's germline CDR1 is LNHDA and CDR2 SQIVND (reference sequence). Trimming took 10 bases from V and 5 from J, leaving 12 bases between them. The CDR3 totals 12 residues. The CDR3 DNA sequence: TGTGCCACCACGAGCAGGGATCAGCCCCAGCATTTT. Amino acid sequence: CATTSRDQPQHF.